This T cell receptor beta chain stems from a study of T cell changes during pregnancy in multiple sclerosis. This table comes from immunoSEQ multiplex PCR, and its TCRdb copy is limited to in-frame clones, with some not included. Of 55,000 to 70,000 clones detected, over 75% appear once; the ten largest clones hold under 2%. The CDR3 spans 14 residues. The trim removed 1 base at V and 3 bases at J, leaving 0 bases unmatched. Germline V gene sequence: CDR1 MNHEY, CDR2 SVGAGI. The V and J genes are TRBV6-5 and TRBJ2-5; TRBD1 matches at 9 bases. This sample comprised peripheral blood, obtained after pregnancy. This TCR came from a female donor with multiple sclerosis, enrolled in a pregnancy study. The DNA for the CDR3 is TGTGCCAGCAGTTACTGGACAGGGGAAGAGACCCAGTACTTC. Its protein product is CASSYWTGEETQYF.